This TCR beta chain came from a study of technical replicates of blood from a few donors. Trimming removed 2 bases from V and 2 bases from J; junction bases left unmatched: 19. The CDR3 extends over 21 amino acids. In germline, CDR1 is SGHRS, CDR2 YFSETQ. Libraries were prepared by immunoSEQ multiplex PCR; TCRdb keeps only in-frame clonotypes and omits some of them. The top ten hold approximately 0.41% of the sample, which has tens of thousands of clones, approximately 96% seen once. The rearrangement uses TRBV5-1 and TRBJ2-3, with 11 bases fitting TRBD2. This TCR was sampled from a human donor in good health. The material sequenced was T cells isolated from PBMCs. The DNA for the CDR3 is TGCGCCAGCAGCTTTCGAGCCAGAGGACTAGCGGGTCTTCCTTCCACAGATACGCAGTATTTT. As protein: CASSFRARGLAGLPSTDTQYF.